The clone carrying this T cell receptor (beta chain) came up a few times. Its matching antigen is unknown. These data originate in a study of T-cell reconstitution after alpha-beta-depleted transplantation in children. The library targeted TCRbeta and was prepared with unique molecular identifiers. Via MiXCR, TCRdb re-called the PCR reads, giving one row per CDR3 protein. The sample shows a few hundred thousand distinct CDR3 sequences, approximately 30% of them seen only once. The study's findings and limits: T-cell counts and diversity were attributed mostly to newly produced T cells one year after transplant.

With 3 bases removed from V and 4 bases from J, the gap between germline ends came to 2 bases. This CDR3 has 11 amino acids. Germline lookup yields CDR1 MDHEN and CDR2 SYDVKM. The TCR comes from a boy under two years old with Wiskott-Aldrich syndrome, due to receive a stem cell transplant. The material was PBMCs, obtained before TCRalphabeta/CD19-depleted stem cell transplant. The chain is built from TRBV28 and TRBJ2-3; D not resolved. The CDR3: CASSLPDTQYF. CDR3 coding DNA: TGTGCCAGCAGTTTGCCAGATACGCAGTATTTT. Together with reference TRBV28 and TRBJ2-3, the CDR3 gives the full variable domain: DVKVTQSSRYLVKRTGEKVFLECVQDMDHENMFWYRQDPGLGLRLIYFSYDVKMKEKGDIPEGYSVSREKKERFSLILESASTNQTSMYLCASSLPDTQYFGPGTRLTVL.